This T cell receptor (beta chain) was found in a study of neoadjuvant nivolumab and ipilimumab in lung cancer. Study-wide context: The combination arm added day-1 ipilimumab 1 mg/kg to nivolumab 3 mg/kg on days 1, 15, 29. Study conclusions and caveats: Compared with tumor-adjacent uninvolved lung, resected tumors showed greater richness and clonality. From pretherapy to surgery, tumor richness and clonality rose with dual therapy. A small number of samples were TCR sequenced.

Assay: immunoSEQ multiplex PCR; the TCRdb copy retains only in-frame clones and omits some. The sample lists fewer than 35,000 clones, about nine tenths seen once, with roughly 5% in the top ten. Of note for this clone: The antigen is not known.

This TCR came from an adult with non-small cell lung cancer. The specimen was peripheral blood, collected after neoadjuvant nivolumab, alone or with ipilimumab, at or shortly before surgery.

The CDR3 sequence: CASRDRGGVDTQYF. As DNA, the CDR3 is TGTGCCAGCAGGGACAGGGGGGGGGTTGATACGCAGTATTTT. This rearrangement joins TRBV6-6 to TRBJ2-3; 10 nucleotides match TRBD1. V shed 6 bases, J shed 6 bases, and the junction held 6 bases outside the gene matches. This CDR3 region has 14 residues. The germline CDR1 and CDR2 sequences are MNHNY and SVGAGI (reference sequence).